This TCR beta chain was sequenced during a study of T cell responses to AZD1222 COVID-19 vaccine. Study in general: Combined were second doses at about 4 or about 12 weeks. General observations from the study: Females outnumbered males among donors, who were mostly white British; clonal diversity was possibly underestimated.

This clone was recorded a few times. Its target is not known. TCRdb keeps only in-frame clones here, not all; method: immunoSEQ multiplex PCR. The sample yields 150,000 or so clones, about 88% seen once. The CDR3 is 15 amino acids. The V and J ends lost 3 bases and 2 bases, in that order; junction bases with no gene match: 3. Germline CDR1 is SGHRS and CDR2 is YFSETQ. This material consisted of peripheral blood, taken on day 0 of AZD1222 vaccination. The gene calls are TRBV5-1 and TRBJ2-7, with TRBD2 identical over 12 bases. This TCR was recovered from an adult in good health. For the CDR3, the DNA is TGCGCCAGCAGCTGGGGACTAGCGGGCCCCTACGAGCAGTACTTC. This gives the protein CASSWGLAGPYEQYF.